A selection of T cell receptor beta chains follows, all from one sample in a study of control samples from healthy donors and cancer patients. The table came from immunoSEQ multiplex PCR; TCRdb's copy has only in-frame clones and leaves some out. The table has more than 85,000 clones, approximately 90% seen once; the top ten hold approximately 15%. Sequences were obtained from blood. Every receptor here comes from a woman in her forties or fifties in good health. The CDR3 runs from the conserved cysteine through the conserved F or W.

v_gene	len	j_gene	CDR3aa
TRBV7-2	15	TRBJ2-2	CASSFAQGHRGELFF
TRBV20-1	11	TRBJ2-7	CSARQGYEQYF
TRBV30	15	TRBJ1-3	CAWASGDRAGNTIYF
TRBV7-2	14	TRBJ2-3	CASSMNSLVDTQYF
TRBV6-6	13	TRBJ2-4	CASTRLEGNIQYF
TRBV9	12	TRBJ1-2	CASSVGGYGYTF
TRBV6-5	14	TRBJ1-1	CASSYPGQNTEAFF
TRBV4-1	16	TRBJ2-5	CASSQDRGGGQETQYF
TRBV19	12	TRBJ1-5	CASSLRGTTQHF
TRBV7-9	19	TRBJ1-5	CASSLDPSGPMGFNQPQHF
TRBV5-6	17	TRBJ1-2	CASSLLSGQGVNYGYTF
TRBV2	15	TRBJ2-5	CASNGFGGARETQYF
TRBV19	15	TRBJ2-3	CASSITPLATDTQYF
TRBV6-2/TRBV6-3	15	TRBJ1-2	CASSYSSSSGNGYTF
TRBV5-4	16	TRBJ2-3	CASSSLGGGGPDTQYF
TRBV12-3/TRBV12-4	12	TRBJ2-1	CASSLDERERFF
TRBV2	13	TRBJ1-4	CASRGQGIEKLFF
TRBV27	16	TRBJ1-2	CASSLRQQGWGYGYTF
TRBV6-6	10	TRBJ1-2	CASSKNGYTF
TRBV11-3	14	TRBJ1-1	CASSLSGLNTEAFF
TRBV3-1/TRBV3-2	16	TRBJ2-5	CASSQTGTSGGETQYF
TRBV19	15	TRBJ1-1	CASSVQGAPNTEAFF
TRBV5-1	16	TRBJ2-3	CASSQGTSGRTDTQYF
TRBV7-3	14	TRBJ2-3	CASSPSGLGDTQYF
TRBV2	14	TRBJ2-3	CASRGLRGTDTQYF
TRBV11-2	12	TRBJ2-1	CASSSHGGEQFF
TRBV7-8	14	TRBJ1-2	CASSPVAGNYGYTF
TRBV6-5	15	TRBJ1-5	CASSYSRSLNQPQHF
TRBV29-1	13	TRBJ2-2	CSVGQGLAGELFF
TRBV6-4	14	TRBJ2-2	CASSFREGTGELFF
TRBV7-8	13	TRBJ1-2	CASSNSQQYGYTF
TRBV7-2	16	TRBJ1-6	CASSPGPSTRNSPLHF
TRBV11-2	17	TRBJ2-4	CASSHLKGGLAKNIQYF
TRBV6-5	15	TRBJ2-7	CASSYPGTYGNEQYF
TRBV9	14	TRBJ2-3	CASSGQPSTDTQYF
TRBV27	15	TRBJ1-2	CASSGPGQGDYGYTF
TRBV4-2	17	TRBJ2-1	CASSQDGIAGGYNEQFF
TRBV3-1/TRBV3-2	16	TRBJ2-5	CASSQETGGWGETQYF
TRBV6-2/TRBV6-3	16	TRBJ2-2	CASSSFSTGRTGELFF
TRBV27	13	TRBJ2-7	CASSAQGTNEQYF